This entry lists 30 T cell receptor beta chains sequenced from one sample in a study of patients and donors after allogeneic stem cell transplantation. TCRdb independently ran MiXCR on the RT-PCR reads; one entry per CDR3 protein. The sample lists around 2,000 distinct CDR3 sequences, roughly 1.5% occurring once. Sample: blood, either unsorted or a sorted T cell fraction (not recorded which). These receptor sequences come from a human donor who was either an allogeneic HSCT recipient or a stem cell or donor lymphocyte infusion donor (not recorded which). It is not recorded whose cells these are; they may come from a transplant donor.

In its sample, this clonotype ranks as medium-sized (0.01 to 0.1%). CDR3 residues: CASSSETETYNEQFF. CDR3 in DNA: TGTGCCAGCAGCTCCGAGACGGAGACCTACAATGAGCAGTTCTTC. The V call is TRBV7-2, the J call TRBJ2-1; D call uncertain. Germline V gene data show CDR1 as SGHTA and CDR2 as FQGNSA. Trimming removed 4 bases from V and 2 bases from J, with 12 bases in between. The CDR3 sequence is 15 residues long. The full variable domain, completed using reference TRBV7-2 and TRBJ2-1, is GAGVSQSPSNKVTEKGKDVELRCDPISGHTALYWYRQSLGQGLEFLIYFQGNSAPDKSGLPSDRFSAERTGGSVSTLTIQRTQQEDSAVYLCASSSETETYNEQFFGPGTRLTVL.

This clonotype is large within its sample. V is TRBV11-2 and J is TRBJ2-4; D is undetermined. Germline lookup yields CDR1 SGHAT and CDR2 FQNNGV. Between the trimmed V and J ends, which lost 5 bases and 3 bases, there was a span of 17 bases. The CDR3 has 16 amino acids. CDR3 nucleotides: TGTGCCAGCAGCCCCATCGGCACGTCAGGCAAAAACATTCAGTACTTC. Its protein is CASSPIGTSGKNIQYF.

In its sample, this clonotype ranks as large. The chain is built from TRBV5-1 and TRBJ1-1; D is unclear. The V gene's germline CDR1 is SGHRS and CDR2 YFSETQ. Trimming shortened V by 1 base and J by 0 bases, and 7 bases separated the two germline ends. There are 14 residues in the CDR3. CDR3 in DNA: TGCGCCAGCAGCTTGAGGAGTATGAACACTGAAGCTTTCTTT. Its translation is CASSLRSMNTEAFF.

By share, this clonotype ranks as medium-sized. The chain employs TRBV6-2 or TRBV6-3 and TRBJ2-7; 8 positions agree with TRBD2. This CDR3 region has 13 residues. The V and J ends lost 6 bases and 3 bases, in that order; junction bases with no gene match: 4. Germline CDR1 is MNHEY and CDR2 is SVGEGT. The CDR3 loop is CASRLAEYYEQYF. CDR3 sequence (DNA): TGTGCCAGCAGACTAGCGGAATACTACGAGCAGTACTTC.

Written as DNA, the CDR3 is TGTGCCAGCAGCCGACAGGGAATCTCTGGGGCCAACGTCCTGACTTTC. Encoded protein: CASSRQGISGANVLTF. This chain connects TRBV12-3 or TRBV12-4 to TRBJ2-6, with 7 bases fitting TRBD1. Unmatched junction bases numbered 5, after V lost 6 bases and J lost 0 bases. CDR3 length: 16 amino acids.

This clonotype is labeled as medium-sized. The CDR3 loop is CASSLGGREQYF. The CDR3 DNA is TGCGCCAGCAGCCTAGGGGGTCGCGAGCAGTACTTC. The rearrangement links TRBV5-1 to TRBJ2-7, with D tentatively TRBD1 (6 bases). V was cut by 4 bases and J by 6 bases, with 11 bases left in between. Germline-derived CDR1 and CDR2 are SGHRS and YFSETQ. The CDR3 runs to 12 residues.

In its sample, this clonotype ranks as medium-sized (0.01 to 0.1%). The CDR3 protein is CASSLVSGRSGQYF. The CDR3 nucleotides read TGCGCCAGCAGCTTGGTTTCCGGGCGGTCTGGGCAGTACTTC. The rearrangement joins TRBV5-1 to TRBJ2-7, with D unresolved. V was cut by 0 bases and J by 9 bases, with 16 bases left in between. The CDR3 runs 14 residues. The germline gives CDR1 SGHRS, CDR2 YFSETQ.

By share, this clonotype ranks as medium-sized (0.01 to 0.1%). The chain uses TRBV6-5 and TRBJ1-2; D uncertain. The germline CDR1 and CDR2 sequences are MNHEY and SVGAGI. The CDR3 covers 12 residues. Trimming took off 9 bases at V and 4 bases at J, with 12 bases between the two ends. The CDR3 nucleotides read TGTGCCAGTTCTGACAAGGGCTATGGCTACACCTTC. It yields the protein CASSDKGYGYTF.

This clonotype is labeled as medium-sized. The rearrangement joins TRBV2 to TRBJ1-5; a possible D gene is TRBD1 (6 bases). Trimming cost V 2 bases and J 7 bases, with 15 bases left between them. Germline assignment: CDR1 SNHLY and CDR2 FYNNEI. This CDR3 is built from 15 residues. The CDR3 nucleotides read TGTGCCAGCAGTGAATCCCGGGGGGCGGGCCAGCCCCAGCATTTT. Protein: CASSESRGAGQPQHF.

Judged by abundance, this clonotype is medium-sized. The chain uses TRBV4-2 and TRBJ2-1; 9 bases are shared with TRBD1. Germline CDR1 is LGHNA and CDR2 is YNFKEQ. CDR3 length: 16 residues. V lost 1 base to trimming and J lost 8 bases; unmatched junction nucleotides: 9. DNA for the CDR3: TGTGCCAGCAGCCAAGGCCGGGACAGGGCGATGGATGAGCAGTTCTTC. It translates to CASSQGRDRAMDEQFF.

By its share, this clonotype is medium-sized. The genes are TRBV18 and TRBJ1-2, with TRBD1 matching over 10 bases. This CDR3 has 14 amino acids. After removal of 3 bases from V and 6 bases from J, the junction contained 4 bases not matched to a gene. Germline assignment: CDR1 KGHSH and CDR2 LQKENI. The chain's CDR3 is CASSPPGQGNGYTF. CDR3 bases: TGTGCCAGCTCACCGCCGGGACAGGGGAATGGCTACACCTTC.

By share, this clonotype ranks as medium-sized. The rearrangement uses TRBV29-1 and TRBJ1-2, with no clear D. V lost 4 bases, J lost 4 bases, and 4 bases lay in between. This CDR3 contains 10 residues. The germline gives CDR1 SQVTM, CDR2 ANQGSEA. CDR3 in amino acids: CSVAGYGYTF. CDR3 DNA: TGCAGCGTTGCAGGCTATGGCTACACCTTC.

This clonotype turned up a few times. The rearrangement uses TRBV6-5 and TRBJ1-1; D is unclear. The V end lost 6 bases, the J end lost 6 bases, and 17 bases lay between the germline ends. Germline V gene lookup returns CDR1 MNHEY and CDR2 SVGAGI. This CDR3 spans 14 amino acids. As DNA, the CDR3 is TGTGCCAGCAGGCCTATACAAGGGAAATCTGAAGCTTTCTTT. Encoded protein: CASRPIQGKSEAFF.

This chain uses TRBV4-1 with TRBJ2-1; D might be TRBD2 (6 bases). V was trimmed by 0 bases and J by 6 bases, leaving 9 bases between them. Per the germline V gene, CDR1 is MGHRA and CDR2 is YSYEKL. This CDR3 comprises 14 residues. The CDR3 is CASSQERDFNEQFF. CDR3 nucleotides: TGCGCCAGCAGCCAAGAGCGGGACTTCAATGAGCAGTTCTTC.

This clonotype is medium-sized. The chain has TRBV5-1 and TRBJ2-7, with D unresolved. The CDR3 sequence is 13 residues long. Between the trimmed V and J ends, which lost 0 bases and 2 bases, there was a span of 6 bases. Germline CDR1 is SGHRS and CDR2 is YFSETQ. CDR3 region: CASSLETAYEQYF. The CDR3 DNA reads TGCGCCAGCAGCTTGGAGACGGCCTACGAGCAGTACTTC.

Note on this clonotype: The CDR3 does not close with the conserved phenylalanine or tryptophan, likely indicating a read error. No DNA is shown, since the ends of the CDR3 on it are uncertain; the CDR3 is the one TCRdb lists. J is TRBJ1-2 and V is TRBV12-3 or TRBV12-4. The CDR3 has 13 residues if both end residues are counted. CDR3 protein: CASSLGAQLHAVL.

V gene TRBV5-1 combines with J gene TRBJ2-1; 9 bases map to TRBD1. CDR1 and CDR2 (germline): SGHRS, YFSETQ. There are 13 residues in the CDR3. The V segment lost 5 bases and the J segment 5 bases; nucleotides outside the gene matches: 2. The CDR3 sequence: CASRGTGNNEQFF. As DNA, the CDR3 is TGCGCCAGCAGGGGGACAGGGAACAATGAGCAGTTCTTC.

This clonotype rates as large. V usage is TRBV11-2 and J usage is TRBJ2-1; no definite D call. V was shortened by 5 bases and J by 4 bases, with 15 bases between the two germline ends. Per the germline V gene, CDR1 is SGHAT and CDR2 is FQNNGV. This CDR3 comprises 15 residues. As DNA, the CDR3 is TGTGCCAGCAGCCGCGACTTTTCTGGTTACAATGAGCAGTTCTTC. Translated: CASSRDFSGYNEQFF.

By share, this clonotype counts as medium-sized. This CDR3 reads CASSYSPVSSYNEQFF. CDR3 sequence (DNA): TGTGCCAGCAGTTACTCCCCCGTCAGCTCCTACAATGAGCAGTTCTTC. This chain links TRBV6-5 with TRBJ2-1; D remains unclear. The CDR3 extends over 16 amino acids. Germline V gene lookup returns CDR1 MNHEY and CDR2 SVGAGI. Trimming pared 0 bases from V and 0 bases from J, leaving 9 bases between.

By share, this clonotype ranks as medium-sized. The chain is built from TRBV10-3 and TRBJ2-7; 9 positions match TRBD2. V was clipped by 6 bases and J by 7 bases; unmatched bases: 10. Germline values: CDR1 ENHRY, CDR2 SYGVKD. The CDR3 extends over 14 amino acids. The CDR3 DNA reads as TGTGCCATCAGCCCAGCAGCGGGGGGTTTTGAGCAGTACGTC. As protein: CAISPAAGGFEQYV.

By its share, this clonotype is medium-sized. This chain's CDR3 is CAWSPRGGRAFYSNQPQHF. The CDR3 bases are TGTGCCTGGAGTCCAAGGGGAGGTAGGGCATTCTATAGCAATCAGCCCCAGCATTTT. This chain joins TRBV30 and TRBJ1-5, with D possibly matching TRBD1 (5 bases). The CDR3 has 19 amino acids. The V and J ends lost 2 bases and 0 bases respectively, with 23 bases between them. Germline values: CDR1 GTSNPN, CDR2 SVGIG (reference sequence).

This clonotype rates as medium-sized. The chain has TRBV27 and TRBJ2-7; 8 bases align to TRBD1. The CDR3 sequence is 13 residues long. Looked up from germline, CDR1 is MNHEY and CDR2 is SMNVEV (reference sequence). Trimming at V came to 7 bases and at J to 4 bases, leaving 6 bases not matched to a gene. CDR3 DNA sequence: TGTGCCAGCATCGGTAACAGGGGGTACGAGCAGTACTTC. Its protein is CASIGNRGYEQYF.

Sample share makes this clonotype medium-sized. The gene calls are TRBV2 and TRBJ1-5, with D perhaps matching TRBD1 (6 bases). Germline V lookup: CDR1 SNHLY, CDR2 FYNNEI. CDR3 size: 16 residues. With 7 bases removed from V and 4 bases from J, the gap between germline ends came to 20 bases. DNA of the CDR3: TGTGCCAGCAACCAAGAGGGGGGGCGTAGTAATCAGCCCCAGCATTTT. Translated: CASNQEGGRSNQPQHF.

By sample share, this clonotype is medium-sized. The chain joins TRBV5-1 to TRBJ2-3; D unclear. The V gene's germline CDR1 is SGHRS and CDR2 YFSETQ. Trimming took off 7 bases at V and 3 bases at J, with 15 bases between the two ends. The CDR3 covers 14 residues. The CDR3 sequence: CASSSGFGTDTQYF. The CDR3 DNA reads TGCGCCAGCTCCTCAGGCTTCGGGACAGATACGCAGTATTTT.

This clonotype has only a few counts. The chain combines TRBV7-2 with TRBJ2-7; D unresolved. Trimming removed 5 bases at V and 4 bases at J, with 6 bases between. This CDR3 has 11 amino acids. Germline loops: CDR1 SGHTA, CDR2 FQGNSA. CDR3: CASSPSYEQYF. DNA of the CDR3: TGTGCCAGCAGCCCTTCATACGAGCAGTACTTC.

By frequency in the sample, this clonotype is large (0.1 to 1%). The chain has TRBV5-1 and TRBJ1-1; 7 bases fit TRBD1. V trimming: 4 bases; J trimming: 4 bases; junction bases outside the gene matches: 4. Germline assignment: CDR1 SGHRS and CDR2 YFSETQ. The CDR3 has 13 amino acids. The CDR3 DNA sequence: TGCGCCAGCAGCCTCAGGGGGGGCACTGAAGCTTTCTTT. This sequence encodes CASSLRGGTEAFF.

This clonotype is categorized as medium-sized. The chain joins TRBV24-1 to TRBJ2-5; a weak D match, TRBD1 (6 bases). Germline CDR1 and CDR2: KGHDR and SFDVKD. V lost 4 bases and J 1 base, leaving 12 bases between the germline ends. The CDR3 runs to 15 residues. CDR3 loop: CATSDPGTLQETQYF. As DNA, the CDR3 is TGTGCCACCAGTGACCCCGGGACACTCCAAGAGACCCAGTACTTC.

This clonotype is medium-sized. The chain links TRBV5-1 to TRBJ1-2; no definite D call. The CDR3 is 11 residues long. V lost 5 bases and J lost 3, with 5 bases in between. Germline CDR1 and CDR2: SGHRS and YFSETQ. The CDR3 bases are TGCGCCAGCAGACTTGACTATGGCTACACCTTC. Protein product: CASRLDYGYTF.

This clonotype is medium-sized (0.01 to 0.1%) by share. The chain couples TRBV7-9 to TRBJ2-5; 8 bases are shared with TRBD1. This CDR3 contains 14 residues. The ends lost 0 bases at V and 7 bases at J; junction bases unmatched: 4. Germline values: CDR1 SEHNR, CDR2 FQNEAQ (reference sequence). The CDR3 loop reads CASSLAGQEGTQYF. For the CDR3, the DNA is TGTGCCAGCAGCTTAGCGGGACAGGAGGGGACCCAGTACTTC.

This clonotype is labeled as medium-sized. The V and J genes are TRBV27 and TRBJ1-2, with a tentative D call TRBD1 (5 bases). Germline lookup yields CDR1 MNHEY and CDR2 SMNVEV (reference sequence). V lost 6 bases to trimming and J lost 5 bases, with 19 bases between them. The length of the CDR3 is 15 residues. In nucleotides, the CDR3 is TGTGCCAGCAGAGGTACTGGCCAGGGAGGTTATGGCTACACCTTC. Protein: CASRGTGQGGYGYTF.